The source of this T cell receptor (beta chain) is a study of blood T cell repertoires in COVID-19. Study context: PBMCs, B-cell-depleted T cells, or T cells were the source of the cDNA or gDNA that made up the material.

V lost 3 bases, J lost 4 bases, and 6 bases stayed unmatched. The CDR3 runs to 15 residues. Looked up from germline, CDR1 is KGHSH and CDR2 is LQKENI. Repertoires were generated with immunoSEQ multiplex PCR, while TCRdb's copy carries only in-frame clones and drops some. The repertoire includes 100,000 or so clones, 91% of them detected once, and around 15% sits in the top ten. The receptor comes from a man aged 45-60 years with acute or convalescent COVID-19. This chain joins TRBV18 and TRBJ1-5, with 7 bases aligning to TRBD1. The sequenced sample was peripheral blood. Here the CDR3 DNA reads TGTGCCAGCTCACCGTCAAGGGGGCAGAATCAGCCCCAGCATTTT. Encoded protein: CASSPSRGQNQPQHF.